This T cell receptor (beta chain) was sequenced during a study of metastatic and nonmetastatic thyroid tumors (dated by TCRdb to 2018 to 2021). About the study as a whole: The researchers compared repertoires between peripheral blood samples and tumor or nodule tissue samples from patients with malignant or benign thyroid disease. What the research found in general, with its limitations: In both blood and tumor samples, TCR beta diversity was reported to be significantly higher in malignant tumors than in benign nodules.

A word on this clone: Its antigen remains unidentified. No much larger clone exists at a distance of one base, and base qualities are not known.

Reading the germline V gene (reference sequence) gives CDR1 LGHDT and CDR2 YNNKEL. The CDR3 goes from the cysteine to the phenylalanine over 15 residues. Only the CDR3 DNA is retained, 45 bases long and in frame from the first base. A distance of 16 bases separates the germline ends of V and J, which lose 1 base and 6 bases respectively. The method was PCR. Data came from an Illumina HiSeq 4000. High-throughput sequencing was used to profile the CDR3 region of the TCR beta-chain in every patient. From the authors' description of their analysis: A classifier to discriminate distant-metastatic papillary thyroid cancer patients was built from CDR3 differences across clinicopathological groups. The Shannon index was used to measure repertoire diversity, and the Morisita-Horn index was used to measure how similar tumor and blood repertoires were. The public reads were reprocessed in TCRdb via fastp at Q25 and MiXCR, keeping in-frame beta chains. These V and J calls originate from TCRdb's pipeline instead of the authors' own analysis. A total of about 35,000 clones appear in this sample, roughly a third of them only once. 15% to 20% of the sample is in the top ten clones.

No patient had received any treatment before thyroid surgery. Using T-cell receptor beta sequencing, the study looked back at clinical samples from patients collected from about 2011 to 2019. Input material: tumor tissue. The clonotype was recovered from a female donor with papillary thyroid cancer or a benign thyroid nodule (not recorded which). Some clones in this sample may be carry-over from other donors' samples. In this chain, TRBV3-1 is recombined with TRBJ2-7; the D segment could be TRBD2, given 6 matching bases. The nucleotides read TGTGCCAGCAGCCAAGTATCAGCGGGCTCTGGCGAGCAGTACTTC. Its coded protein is CASSQVSAGSGEQYF.